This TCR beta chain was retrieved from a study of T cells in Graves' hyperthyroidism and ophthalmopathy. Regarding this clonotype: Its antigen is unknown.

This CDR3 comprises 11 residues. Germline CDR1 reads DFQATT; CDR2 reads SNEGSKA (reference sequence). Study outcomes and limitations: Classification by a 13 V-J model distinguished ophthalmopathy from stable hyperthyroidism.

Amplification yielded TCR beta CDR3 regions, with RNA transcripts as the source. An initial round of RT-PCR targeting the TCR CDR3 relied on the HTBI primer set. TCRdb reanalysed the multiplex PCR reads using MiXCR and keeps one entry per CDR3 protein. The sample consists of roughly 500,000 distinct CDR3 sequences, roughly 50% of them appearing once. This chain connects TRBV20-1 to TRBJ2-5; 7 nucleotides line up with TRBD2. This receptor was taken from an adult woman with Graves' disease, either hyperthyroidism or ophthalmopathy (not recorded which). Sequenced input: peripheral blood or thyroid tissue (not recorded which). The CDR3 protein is CSRDYEETQYF. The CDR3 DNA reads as TGCAGCCGGGACTACGAAGAGACCCAGTACTTC.